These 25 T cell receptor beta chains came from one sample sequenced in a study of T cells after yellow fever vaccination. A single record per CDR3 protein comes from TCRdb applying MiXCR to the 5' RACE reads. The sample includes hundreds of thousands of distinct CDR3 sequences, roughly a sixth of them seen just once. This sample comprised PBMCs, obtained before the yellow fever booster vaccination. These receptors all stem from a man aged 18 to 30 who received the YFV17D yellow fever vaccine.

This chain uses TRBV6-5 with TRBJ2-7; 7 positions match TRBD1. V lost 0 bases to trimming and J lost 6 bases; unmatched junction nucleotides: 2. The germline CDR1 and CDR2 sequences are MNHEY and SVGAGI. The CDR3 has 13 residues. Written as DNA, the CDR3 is TGTGCCAGCAGTTACTCGACAGGGCTCGAGCAGTACTTC. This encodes CASSYSTGLEQYF.

The CDR3, as DNA: TGTGCCAGCAGTAAACAGGGAGCCGGGGCCCAGCATTTT. This codes for CASSKQGAGAQHF. The J gene is TRBJ1-5, the V gene TRBV6-2 or TRBV6-3, with D perhaps TRBD1 (6 bases). The CDR3 loop spans 13 amino acids. Germline values: CDR1 MNHEY, CDR2 SVGEGT. Deletions cut 5 bases from V and 11 bases from J, with 16 bases between.

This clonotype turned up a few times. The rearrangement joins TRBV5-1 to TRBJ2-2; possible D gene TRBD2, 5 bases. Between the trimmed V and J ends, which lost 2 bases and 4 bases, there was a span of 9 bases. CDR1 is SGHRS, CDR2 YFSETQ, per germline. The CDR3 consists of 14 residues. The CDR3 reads CASSFGISTGELFF. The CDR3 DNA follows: TGCGCCAGCAGCTTCGGGATTTCCACCGGGGAGCTGTTTTTT.

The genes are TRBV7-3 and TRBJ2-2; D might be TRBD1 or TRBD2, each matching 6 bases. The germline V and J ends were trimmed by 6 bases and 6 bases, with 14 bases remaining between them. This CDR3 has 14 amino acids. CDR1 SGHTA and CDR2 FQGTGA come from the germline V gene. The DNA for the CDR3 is TGTGCCAGCAGTTCGACTAGGGGGTCCGGGGAGCTGTTTTTT. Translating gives CASSSTRGSGELFF.

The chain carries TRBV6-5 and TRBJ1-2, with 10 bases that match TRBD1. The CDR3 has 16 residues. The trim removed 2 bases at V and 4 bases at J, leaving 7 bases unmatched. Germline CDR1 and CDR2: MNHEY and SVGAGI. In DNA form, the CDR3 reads TGTGCCAGCAGTTACGGACAGGGGGAGTCACGCTATGGCTACACCTTC. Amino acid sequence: CASSYGQGESRYGYTF.

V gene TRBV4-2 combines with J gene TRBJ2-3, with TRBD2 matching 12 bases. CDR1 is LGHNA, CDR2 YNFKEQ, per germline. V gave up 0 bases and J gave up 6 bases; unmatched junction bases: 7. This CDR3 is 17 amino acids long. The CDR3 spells CASSQEGTSGQRDTQYF. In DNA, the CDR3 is TGTGCCAGCAGCCAAGAGGGGACTAGCGGGCAGAGGGATACGCAGTATTTT.

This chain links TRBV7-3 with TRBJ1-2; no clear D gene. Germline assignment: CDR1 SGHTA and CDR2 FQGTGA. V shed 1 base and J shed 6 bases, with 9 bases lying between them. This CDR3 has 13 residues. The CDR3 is CASSLIAGNGYTF. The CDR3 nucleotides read TGTGCCAGCAGCTTAATTGCCGGTAATGGCTACACCTTC.

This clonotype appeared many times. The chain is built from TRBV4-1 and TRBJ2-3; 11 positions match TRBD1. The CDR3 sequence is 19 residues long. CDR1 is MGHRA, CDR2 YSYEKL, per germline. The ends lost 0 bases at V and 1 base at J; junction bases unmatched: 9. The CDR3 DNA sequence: TGCGCCAGCAGCCAAGAGCCGGGACAGGGGGTTATTGGCACAGATACGCAGTATTTT. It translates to CASSQEPGQGVIGTDTQYF.

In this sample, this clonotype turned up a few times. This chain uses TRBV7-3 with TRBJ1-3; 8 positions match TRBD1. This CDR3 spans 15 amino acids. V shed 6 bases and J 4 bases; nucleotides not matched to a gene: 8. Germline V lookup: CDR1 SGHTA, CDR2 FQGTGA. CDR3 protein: CASSPAGGEGNTIYF. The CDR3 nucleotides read TGTGCCAGCAGTCCCGCAGGGGGCGAAGGAAACACCATATATTTT.

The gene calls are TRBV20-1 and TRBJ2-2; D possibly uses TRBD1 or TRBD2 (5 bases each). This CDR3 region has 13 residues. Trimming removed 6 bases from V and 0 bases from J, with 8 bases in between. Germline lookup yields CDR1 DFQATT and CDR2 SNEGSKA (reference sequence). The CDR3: CSAGTPNTGELFF. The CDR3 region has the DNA TGCAGTGCCGGGACCCCGAACACCGGGGAGCTGTTTTTT.

CDR3 sequence (DNA): TGCGCCAGCAGCCCCCGGGACTGGGGAGATACGCAGTATTTT. It encodes CASSPRDWGDTQYF. The J gene is TRBJ2-3, the V gene TRBV5-1; D is possibly TRBD2 (6 bases). Deletions cut 4 bases from V and 5 bases from J, with 14 bases between. The CDR3 has 14 residues. Germline V CDR1 and CDR2: SGHRS, YFSETQ.

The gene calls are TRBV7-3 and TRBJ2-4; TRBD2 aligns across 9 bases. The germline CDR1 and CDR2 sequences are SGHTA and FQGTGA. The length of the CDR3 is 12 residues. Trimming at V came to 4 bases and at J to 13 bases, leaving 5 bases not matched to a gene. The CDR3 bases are TGTGCCAGCAGCTCTCCGGGACTAGCACAGTACTTC. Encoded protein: CASSSPGLAQYF.

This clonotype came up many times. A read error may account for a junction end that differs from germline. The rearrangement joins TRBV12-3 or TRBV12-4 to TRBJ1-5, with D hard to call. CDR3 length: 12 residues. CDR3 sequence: CASSLDNQPQHF. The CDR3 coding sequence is TGTGCCAGCAGCTTAGACAATCAGCCCCAGCATTTT.

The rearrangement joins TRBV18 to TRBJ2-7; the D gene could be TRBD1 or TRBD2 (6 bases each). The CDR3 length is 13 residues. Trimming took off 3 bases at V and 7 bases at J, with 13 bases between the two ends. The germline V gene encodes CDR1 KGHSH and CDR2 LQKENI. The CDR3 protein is CASSPTGSGEQYV. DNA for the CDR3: TGTGCCAGCTCACCCACAGGGAGCGGGGAGCAGTACGTC.

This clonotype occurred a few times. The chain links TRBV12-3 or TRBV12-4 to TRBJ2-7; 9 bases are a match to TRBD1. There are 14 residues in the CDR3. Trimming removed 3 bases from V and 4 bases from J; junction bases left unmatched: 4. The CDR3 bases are TGTGCCAGCAGTTTGGGGACAGGGCGGTACGAGCAGTACTTC. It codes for CASSLGTGRYEQYF.

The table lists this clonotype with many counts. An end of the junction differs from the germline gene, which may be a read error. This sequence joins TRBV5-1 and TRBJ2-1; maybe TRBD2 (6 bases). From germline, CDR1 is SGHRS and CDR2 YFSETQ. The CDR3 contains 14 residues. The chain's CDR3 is CASSLGGSYNEQFF. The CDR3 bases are TGTGCCAGCAGCCTGGGGGGCTCCTACAATGAGCAGTTCTTC.

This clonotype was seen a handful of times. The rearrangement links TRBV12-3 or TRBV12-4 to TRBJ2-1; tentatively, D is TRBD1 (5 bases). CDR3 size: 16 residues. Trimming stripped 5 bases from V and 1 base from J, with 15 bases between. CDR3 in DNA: TGTGCCAGCAGTAAGGACACTCTCGATTCCTACAATGAGCAGTTCTTC. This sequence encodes CASSKDTLDSYNEQFF.

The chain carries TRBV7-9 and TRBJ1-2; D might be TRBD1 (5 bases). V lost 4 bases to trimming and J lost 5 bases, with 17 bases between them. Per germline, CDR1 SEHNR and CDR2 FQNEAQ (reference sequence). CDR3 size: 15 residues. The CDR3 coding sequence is TGTGCCAGCAGCTCCGGGACGGCGTTTCGGTATGGCTACACCTTC. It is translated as CASSSGTAFRYGYTF.

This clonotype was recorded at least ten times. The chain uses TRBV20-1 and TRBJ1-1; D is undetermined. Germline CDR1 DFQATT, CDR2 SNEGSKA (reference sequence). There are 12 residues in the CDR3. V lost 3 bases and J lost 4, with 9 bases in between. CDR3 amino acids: CSASLVSTEAFF. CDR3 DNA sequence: TGCAGTGCTAGTTTGGTGAGCACTGAAGCTTTCTTT.

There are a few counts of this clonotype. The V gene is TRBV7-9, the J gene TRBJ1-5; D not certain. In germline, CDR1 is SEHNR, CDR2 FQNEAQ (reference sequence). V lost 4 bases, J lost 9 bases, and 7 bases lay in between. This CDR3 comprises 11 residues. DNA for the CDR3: TGTGCCAGCAGCTCGGGTGGGCCCCAGCATTTT. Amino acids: CASSSGGPQHF.

The CDR3 loop is CASRGQVTDTQYF. As DNA, the CDR3 is TGTGCCAGTAGGGGACAGGTCACAGATACGCAGTATTTT. The chain employs TRBV19 and TRBJ2-3; TRBD1 aligns across 8 bases. CDR1 and CDR2 (germline): LNHDA, SQIVND (reference sequence). The J segment lost 2 bases and the V segment lost 6 bases, leaving 1 base of the junction unmatched. The CDR3 extends over 13 amino acids.

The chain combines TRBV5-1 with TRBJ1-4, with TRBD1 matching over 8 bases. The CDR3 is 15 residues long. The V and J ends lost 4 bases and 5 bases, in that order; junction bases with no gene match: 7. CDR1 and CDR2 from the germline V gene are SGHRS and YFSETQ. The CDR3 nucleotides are TGCGCCAGCAGCATCGGACAGGGAGGAAATGAAAAACTGTTTTTT. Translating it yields CASSIGQGGNEKLFF.

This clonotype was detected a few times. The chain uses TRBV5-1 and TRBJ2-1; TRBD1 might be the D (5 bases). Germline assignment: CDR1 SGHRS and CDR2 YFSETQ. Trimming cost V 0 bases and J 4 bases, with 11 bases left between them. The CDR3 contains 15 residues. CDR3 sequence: CASSLVGDGYNEQFF. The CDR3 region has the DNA TGCGCCAGCAGCTTGGTAGGGGATGGATACAATGAGCAGTTCTTC.

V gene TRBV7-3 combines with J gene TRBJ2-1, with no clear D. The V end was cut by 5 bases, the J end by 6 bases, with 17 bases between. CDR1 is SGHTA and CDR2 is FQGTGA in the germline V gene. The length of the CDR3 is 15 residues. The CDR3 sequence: CASSPTRHHSNEQFF. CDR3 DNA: TGTGCCAGCAGCCCTACTCGCCACCATTCCAATGAGCAGTTCTTC.

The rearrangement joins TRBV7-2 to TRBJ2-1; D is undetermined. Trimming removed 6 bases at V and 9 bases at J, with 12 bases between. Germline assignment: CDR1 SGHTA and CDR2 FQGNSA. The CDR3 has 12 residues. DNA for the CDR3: TGTGCCAGCAGAGCAATCTATGGTGAGCAGTTCTTC. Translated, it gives CASRAIYGEQFF.